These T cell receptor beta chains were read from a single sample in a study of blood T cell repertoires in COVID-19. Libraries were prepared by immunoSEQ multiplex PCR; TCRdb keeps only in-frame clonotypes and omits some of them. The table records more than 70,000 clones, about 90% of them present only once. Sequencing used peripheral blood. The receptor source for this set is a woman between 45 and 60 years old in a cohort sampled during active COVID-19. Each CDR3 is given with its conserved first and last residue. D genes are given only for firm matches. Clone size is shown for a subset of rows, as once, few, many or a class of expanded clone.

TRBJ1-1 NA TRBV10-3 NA TGTGCCGCCAACGACAGTCCCTGGGGTGAAGCTTTCTTT CAANDSPWGEAFF
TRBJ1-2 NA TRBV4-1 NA TGCGCCAGCAGCCAAGAACCGGGGGAGGGCTATGGCTACACCTTC CASSQEPGEGYGYTF
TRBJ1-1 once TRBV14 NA TGTGCCAGCAGCCAAGGGGGGCCGAACACTGAAGCTTTCTTT CASSQGGPNTEAFF
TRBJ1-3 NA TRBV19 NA TGTGCCAGTAGTATAGGGCAGGGATACACCATATATTTT CASSIGQGYTIYF
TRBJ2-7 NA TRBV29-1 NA TGCAGCGTTGTCCTCTTAGAGGAGCAGTACTTC CSVVLLEEQYF
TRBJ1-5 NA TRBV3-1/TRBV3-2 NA TGTGCCAGCAGCCCTGCGGGGGATAGCAATCAGCCCCAGCATTTT CASSPAGDSNQPQHF
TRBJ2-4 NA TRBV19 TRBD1 TGTGCCAGTAGTATACAGGACAGGGGAAACATTCAGTACTTC CASSIQDRGNIQYF
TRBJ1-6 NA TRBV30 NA TGTGCCTGGAGGTGGCAAGGTAGCTCACCCCTCCACTTT CAWRWQGSSPLHF
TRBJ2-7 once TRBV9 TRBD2 TGTGCCAGCAGCCCTTTCGCTAGCGGGGGATACGAGCAGTACTTC CASSPFASGGYEQYF
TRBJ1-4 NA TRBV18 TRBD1 TGTGCCAGCTCACCACGAGAAAAAACGGACAGGGGGCGCGGTGAAAAACTGTTTTTT CASSPREKTDRGRGEKLFF
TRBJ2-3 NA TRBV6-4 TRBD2 TGTGCCAGCAGTGAACTAGCGGGGGCCACCACAGATACGCAGTATTTT CASSELAGATTDTQYF
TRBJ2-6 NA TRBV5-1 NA TGCGCCAGCAGCTTAGGGGCGATCACCATCTCTGGGGCCAACGTCCTGACTTTC CASSLGAITISGANVLTF
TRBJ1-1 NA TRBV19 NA TGTGCCAGTAGTATAAGCGGCCGGAGCACTGAAGCTTTCTTT CASSISGRSTEAFF
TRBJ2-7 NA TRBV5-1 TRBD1 TGCGCCAGCAGCGCAGGACAGGAGTTATACGAGCAGTACTTC CASSAGQELYEQYF
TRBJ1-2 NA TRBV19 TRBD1 TGTGCCAGTACCGCAGGGGGCGCGCTTGGCTACACCTTC CASTAGGALGYTF
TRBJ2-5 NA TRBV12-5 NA TGTGCTAGTGGTTTGAAACAGAAAGAGACCCAGTACTTC CASGLKQKETQYF
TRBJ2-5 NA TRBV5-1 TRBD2 TGCGCCAGCAGCTTGGGTGCTAGCGGAGAAGAGACCCAGTACTTC CASSLGASGEETQYF
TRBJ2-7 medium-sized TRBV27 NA TGTGCCAGCAGTTTACTGCGTCCAGGGGTCTCCTACGAGCAGTACTTC CASSLLRPGVSYEQYF
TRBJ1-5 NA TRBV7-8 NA TGTGCCAGCAGCTTAGGGCGGAGGAATCAGCCCCAGCATTTT CASSLGRRNQPQHF
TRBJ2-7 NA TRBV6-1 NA TGTGCCAGCAGTGATCGGAGGGAAGGCTACGAGCAGTACTTC CASSDRREGYEQYF
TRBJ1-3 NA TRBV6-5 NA TGTGCCAGCAGTTACAGCGGAGAAGGGAACACCATATATTTT CASSYSGEGNTIYF
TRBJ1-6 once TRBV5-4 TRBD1 TGTGCCACCTGGGACAGGGGGAATTCACCCCTCCACTTT CATWDRGNSPLHF
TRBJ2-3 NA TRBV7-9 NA TGTGCCAGCAAAAGACAGGGCACAGATACGCAGTATTTT CASKRQGTDTQYF
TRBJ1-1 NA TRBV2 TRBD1 TGTGCCAGCCCTGGGACAGGAGGGGAGAACACTGAAGCTTTCTTT CASPGTGGENTEAFF
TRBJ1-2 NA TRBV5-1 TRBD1 TGCGCCAGCAGCTTGGGACAGGGGGCTCGAGCTATTGGCTACACCTTC CASSLGQGARAIGYTF
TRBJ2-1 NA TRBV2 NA TGTGCCAGCAGTGAATTTCAATACAATGAGCAGTTCTTC CASSEFQYNEQFF
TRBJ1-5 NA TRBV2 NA TGTGCCAGCAGGGGGGAGGTTGTAAGCAATCAGCCCCAGCATTTT CASRGEVVSNQPQHF
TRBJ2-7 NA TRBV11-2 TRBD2 TGTGCCAGCAGTCCCCTGGGCGGGAGGATCGACGAGCAGTACTTC CASSPLGGRIDEQYF
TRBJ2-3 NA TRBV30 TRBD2 TGTGCCTGGAGTAAAGGTAGCGGGGGGGCTGGAGATACGCAGTATTTT CAWSKGSGGAGDTQYF
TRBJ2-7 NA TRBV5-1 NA TGCGCCAGCAGCTTGGACAGGCCCTACGAGCAGTACTTC CASSLDRPYEQYF
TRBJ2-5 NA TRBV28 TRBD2 TGTGCCAGCAGTTCCCTTAGCGGGAGGGCCGCTGGAGAGACCCAGTACTTC CASSSLSGRAAGETQYF
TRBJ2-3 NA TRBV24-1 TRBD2 TGTGCCACCAGTGATTTAGGGGCTAGCGGGAAAACAGATACGCAGTATTTT CATSDLGASGKTDTQYF
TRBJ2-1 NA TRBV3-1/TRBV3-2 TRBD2 TGTGCCAGCAGCCAAGATTCACGGCTAGCGGGTATAAATGAGCAGTTCTTC CASSQDSRLAGINEQFF
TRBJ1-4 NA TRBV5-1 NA TGCGCCAGCAGCCCCTGGGGGGGAAGTGAAAAACTGTTTTTT CASSPWGGSEKLFF
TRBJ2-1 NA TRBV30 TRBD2 TGTGCCTGGAGTTTTGGCGGGGGGAACAATGAGCAGTTCTTC CAWSFGGGNNEQFF
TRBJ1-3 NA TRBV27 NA TGTGCCAGCAGAGCGGGGTTTCAAACTGGAAACACCATATATTTT CASRAGFQTGNTIYF
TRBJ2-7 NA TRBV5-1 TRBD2 TGCGCCAGCAGCTTGGCCTTTGGCGGGGGGGACTCCTACGAGCAGTACTTC CASSLAFGGGDSYEQYF
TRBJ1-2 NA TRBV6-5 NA TGTGCCAGCGCCAGGGGCGCCCATACCAACTATGGCTACACCTTC CASARGAHTNYGYTF
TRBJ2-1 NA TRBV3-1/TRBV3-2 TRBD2 TGTGCCAGCAGCTGGGGACTAGCGTTCAACAATGAGCAGTTCTTC CASSWGLAFNNEQFF
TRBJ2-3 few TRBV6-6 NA TGTGCCAGCAGGGAGAGTAGCACAGATACGCAGTATTTT CASRESSTDTQYF
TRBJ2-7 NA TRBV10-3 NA TGTGCCATCAGTCCGGAACAGTCCTACGAGCAGTACTTC CAISPEQSYEQYF
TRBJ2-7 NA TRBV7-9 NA TGTGCCAGCAGCTTAGCCTCGGCGGTCGAGCAGTACTTC CASSLASAVEQYF
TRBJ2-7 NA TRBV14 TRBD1 TGTGCCAGCAGCCGGGACAGGGGTGGCGAGCAGTACTTC CASSRDRGGEQYF
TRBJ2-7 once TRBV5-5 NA TGTGCCAGCAGCCAACTGGTGGAGCAGTACTTC CASSQLVEQYF
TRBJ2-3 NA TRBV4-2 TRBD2 TGTGCCAGCAGCCCTCCCGGACTAGCGGGTACAGATACGCAGTATTTT CASSPPGLAGTDTQYF